The rows below give T cell receptor beta chains drawn from one sample of a study of blood T cell repertoires in COVID-19. The assay was immunoSEQ multiplex PCR, and TCRdb's table has in-frame clones only and misses some. There are some 78,000 clones in the sample; about nine tenths occur only once, and roughly 1% lies in the top ten. Sample: peripheral blood. The receptor source for this set is a woman in her forties or fifties in a cohort sampled during active COVID-19. Each CDR3 is given with its conserved first and last residue. The D gene is left open where the match is weak. Only part of the rows carry a size: once, few, many, or a class if the clone is expanded.

size	V	length	J	D	DNA	CDR3
once	TRBV7-8	13	TRBJ1-5	.	TGTGCCAGCAGCTTAGGGAGCCTGGAGCCCCAGCATTTT	CASSLGSLEPQHF
.	TRBV12-3/TRBV12-4	13	TRBJ2-7	.	TGTGCCAGCAGTTCCAGCGGCTCCTACGAGCAGTACTTC	CASSSSGSYEQYF
.	TRBV28	14	TRBJ1-3	TRBD1	TGTGCCAGCAGTCTCGACAGGGCTGGAAACACCATATATTTT	CASSLDRAGNTIYF
.	TRBV7-9	15	TRBJ1-2	.	TGTGCCAGCAGCGGTACGACAGGCGCCTTCTATGGCTACACCTTC	CASSGTTGAFYGYTF
once	TRBV28	16	TRBJ2-7	TRBD2	TGTGCCAGCAGTTCCTGGACTAGCGGGAGAGGGAACGAGCAGTACTTC	CASSSWTSGRGNEQYF
.	TRBV5-1	16	TRBJ1-2	.	TGCGCCAGCAGCTTGGGGGTCAAGGACAGCTTCTATGGCTACACCTTC	CASSLGVKDSFYGYTF
.	TRBV7-8	15	TRBJ2-1	TRBD2	TGTGCCAGCAGCTTCACTAGCGGGAATTACAATGAGCAGTTCTTC	CASSFTSGNYNEQFF
once	TRBV3-1/TRBV3-2	20	TRBJ2-3	TRBD2	TGTGCCAGCAGCCAGGGCGATTCCCGGGGACTGGGAGGGAACCGAGGTACGCAGTATTTT	CASSQGDSRGLGGNRGTQYF
.	TRBV6-5	13	TRBJ1-4	.	TGTGCCAGCAGGGCCCAGGGTAACGAAAAACTGTTTTTT	CASRAQGNEKLFF
.	TRBV18	15	TRBJ1-2	.	TGTGCCAGCTCACCCCCGGACAGCGCTAACTATGGCTACACCTTC	CASSPPDSANYGYTF
.	TRBV28	14	TRBJ2-2	TRBD1	TGTGCCAGCAGTTCGGGACAGCTTACCGGGGAGCTGTTTTTT	CASSSGQLTGELFF
.	TRBV28	14	TRBJ2-1	.	TGTGCCAGCAGGGCCGGGAGCTCCTACAATGAGCAGTTCTTC	CASRAGSSYNEQFF
.	TRBV24-1	14	TRBJ1-5	TRBD1	TGTGCCACCTCAGGGGGAAGCCAGGATCAGCCCCAGCATTTT	CATSGGSQDQPQHF
.	TRBV7-9	16	TRBJ2-1	TRBD2	TGTGCCAGCAGCTTAGCCTGGACTAGTCCAGTAGGGGAGCAGTTCTTC	CASSLAWTSPVGEQFF
.	TRBV2	15	TRBJ2-3	.	TGTGCCAGCAGTGAAGAACTAGTGAGCACAGATACGCAGTATTTT	CASSEELVSTDTQYF
once	TRBV6-5	15	TRBJ2-2	.	TGTGCCAGCAGTTACTCCGGGTCGAACACCGGGGAGCTGTTTTTT	CASSYSGSNTGELFF
.	TRBV27	15	TRBJ1-4	.	TGTGCCAGCAGTTTTGGGGGGACGGGGGATGAAAAACTGTTTTTT	CASSFGGTGDEKLFF
.	TRBV14	14	TRBJ2-1	.	TGTGCCAGCAGCCTACAGGGTTCCTACAATGAGCAGTTCTTC	CASSLQGSYNEQFF
.	TRBV10-3	12	TRBJ2-7	.	TGTGCCATCTCGCAGGTTTCCTACGAGCAGTACTTC	CAISQVSYEQYF
.	TRBV20-1	11	TRBJ2-1	.	TGCGGAAGGACAGATTACAATGAGCAGTTCTTC	CGRTDYNEQFF
.	TRBV7-9	14	TRBJ2-7	TRBD2	TGTGCCAGCAGCTTAAGCCTAGCGGGAGATGGGCAGTACTTC	CASSLSLAGDGQYF
.	TRBV28	14	TRBJ2-3	TRBD1	TGTGCCAGCAGAACGGGACAGAGCACAGATACGCAGTATTTT	CASRTGQSTDTQYF
.	TRBV6-5	13	TRBJ2-3	.	TGTGCCAGCAGCCCCCGAAGCCTAGATACGCAGTATTTT	CASSPRSLDTQYF
.	TRBV28	14	TRBJ2-6	.	TGTGCCAGCAGTTTAGCCTCGGGTGCCAACGTCCTGACTTTC	CASSLASGANVLTF
.	TRBV18	15	TRBJ1-1	TRBD1	TGTGCCAGCTCGGCCCAGGGGGCCTGGAACACTGAAGCTTTCTTT	CASSAQGAWNTEAFF
.	TRBV2	14	TRBJ2-2	TRBD2	TGTGCCAAGGGACTAGCGGGAGATCTCGGGGAGCTGTTTTTT	CAKGLAGDLGELFF
.	TRBV3-1/TRBV3-2	17	TRBJ1-4	TRBD1	TGTGCCAGCAGCCACGGGACAGGGAGGTTAACTAATGAAAAACTGTTTTTT	CASSHGTGRLTNEKLFF
.	TRBV5-1	13	TRBJ2-1	.	TGCGCCAGCAGCTTTGACAGACACAATGAGCAGTTCTTC	CASSFDRHNEQFF
.	TRBV30	11	TRBJ2-5	.	TGTGCCTACTCCTTAAAAGAGACCCAGTACTTC	CAYSLKETQYF
.	TRBV30	16	TRBJ1-3	.	TGTGCCTGGAGTGTTGTTCCTCCGGGCTCTGGAAACACCATATATTTT	CAWSVVPPGSGNTIYF
.	TRBV2	15	TRBJ2-2	TRBD2	TGTGCCAGCATGCGATCACTAGCGGGCACCAGGGAGCTGTTTTTT	CASMRSLAGTRELFF
.	TRBV27	15	TRBJ2-3	TRBD1	TGTGCCAGCACCGAATTCGGACAGGCGACAGATACGCAGTATTTT	CASTEFGQATDTQYF
.	TRBV28	12	TRBJ1-6	.	TGTGCCAGCGTGGGGGGGAATTCACCCCTCCACTTT	CASVGGNSPLHF
.	TRBV6-5	14	TRBJ2-2	.	TGTGCCAGCAGGGGGGCCGGTAGAACCGGGGAGCTGTTTTTT	CASRGAGRTGELFF
.	TRBV24-1	13	TRBJ2-2	TRBD1	TGTGCCACCGAGGGGGCCAACACCGGGGAGCTGTTTTTT	CATEGANTGELFF
once	TRBV30	10	TRBJ1-4	.	TGTGCCTCGGGGTTTGAAAAACTGTTTTTT	CASGFEKLFF
.	TRBV6-5	15	TRBJ2-3	TRBD1	TGTGCCAGCAGGGGGAACAGGGGCCACACAGATACGCAGTATTTT	CASRGNRGHTDTQYF
.	TRBV2	20	TRBJ2-1	TRBD1	TGTGCCAGCAGTGCCCTCTCGGGGACAGGTTCCCATAAATTGCGACCCGAGCAGTTCTTC	CASSALSGTGSHKLRPEQFF
.	TRBV20-1	10	TRBJ1-2	.	TGCAGTGCTAACAGTTATGGCTACACCTTC	CSANSYGYTF
.	TRBV2	14	TRBJ1-5	TRBD1	TGTGCCAGTGTCACAGGGGGCACCAATCAGCCCCAGCATTTT	CASVTGGTNQPQHF
.	TRBV7-8	22	TRBJ2-2	TRBD2	TGTGCCAGCAGCTCCGTGACGAGCGGACTAGCGGGACACACCGGGGGCTCCGGGGAGCTGTTTTTT	CASSSVTSGLAGHTGGSGELFF
.	TRBV9	16	TRBJ1-2	TRBD1	TGTGCCAGCAGCGTTTCAACAGGGGGCGCTAACTATGGCTACACCTTC	CASSVSTGGANYGYTF
.	TRBV5-1	13	TRBJ2-7	.	TGCGCCAGCACCACCCCCGAGGGCTACGAGCAGTACTTC	CASTTPEGYEQYF
.	TRBV19	15	TRBJ2-7	.	TGTGCCAGTAGTAAAACCACGGGGGTGGCCTACGAGCAGTACTTC	CASSKTTGVAYEQYF
few	TRBV3-1/TRBV3-2	14	TRBJ2-5	.	TGTGCCAGCAGCCCCCCGGGGGTCGCGGAGACCCAGTACTTC	CASSPPGVAETQYF
once	TRBV5-1	16	TRBJ2-3	TRBD2	TGCGCCAGCAGCAGGCTGACTAGCGGGGACACAGATACGCAGTATTTT	CASSRLTSGDTDTQYF
.	TRBV6-2/TRBV6-3	16	TRBJ1-5	.	TGTGCCAGCAGTTACATAGGGGAACCGGGCAATCAGCCCCAGCATTTT	CASSYIGEPGNQPQHF
.	TRBV18	15	TRBJ2-6	.	TGTGCCAGCTCACCACAGGAGTCTGGGGCCAACGTCCTGACTTTC	CASSPQESGANVLTF
.	TRBV6-5	14	TRBJ2-1	.	TGTGCCAGCGGGGCCCAAGGGGGTTTGGGTGAGCAGTTCTTC	CASGAQGGLGEQFF
.	TRBV9	18	TRBJ2-3	TRBD2	TGTGCCAGCAGCGACCCGGGACTAGCGTTTTCTAGCACAGATACGCAGTATTTT	CASSDPGLAFSSTDTQYF
.	TRBV2	12	TRBJ1-5	.	TGTGCCGGCGGTAATAGCAATCAGCCCCAGCATTTT	CAGGNSNQPQHF
.	TRBV6-5	16	TRBJ1-1	.	TGTGCCAGCAGTTACAGGCAGGCGGGGAAGAACACTGAAGCTTTCTTT	CASSYRQAGKNTEAFF
.	TRBV7-3	17	TRBJ2-1	TRBD2	TGTGCCAGCAGCTTATCAGCGGGAGGCAGCTCCTACAATGAGCAGTTCTTC	CASSLSAGGSSYNEQFF
few	TRBV7-8	15	TRBJ2-6	.	TGTGCCAGCAGCTTTGGCAGCTCTGGGGCCAACGTCCTGACTTTC	CASSFGSSGANVLTF